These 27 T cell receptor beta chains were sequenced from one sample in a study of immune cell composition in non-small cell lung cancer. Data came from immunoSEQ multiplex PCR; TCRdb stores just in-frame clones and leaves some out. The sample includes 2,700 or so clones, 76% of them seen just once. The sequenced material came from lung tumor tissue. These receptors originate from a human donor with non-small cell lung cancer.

The CDR3 loop is CASSLFSGWSYNSPLHF. DNA of the CDR3: TGTGCCAGCAGCCTCTTTTCAGGATGGTCCTATAATTCACCCCTCCACTTT. The chain employs TRBV7-9 and TRBJ1-6; D remains unclear. Germline values: CDR1 SEHNR, CDR2 FQNEAQ (reference sequence). The CDR3 has 17 residues. The germline V and J ends were trimmed by 5 bases and 1 base, with 15 bases remaining between them. Using reference TRBV7-9 and TRBJ1-6 for the parts outside the CDR3, the full variable domain is DTGVSQNPRHKITKRGQNVTFRCDPISEHNRLYWYRQTLGQGPEFLTYFQNEAQLEKSRLLSDRFSAERPKGSFSTLEIQRTEQGDSAMYLCASSLFSGWSYNSPLHFGNGTRLTVT.

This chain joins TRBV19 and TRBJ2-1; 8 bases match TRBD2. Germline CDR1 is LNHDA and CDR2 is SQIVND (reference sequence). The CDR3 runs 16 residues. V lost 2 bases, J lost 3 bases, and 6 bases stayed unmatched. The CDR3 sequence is CASSISTGGYYNEQFF. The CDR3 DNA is TGTGCCAGTAGTATATCCACGGGAGGGTACTACAATGAGCAGTTCTTC.

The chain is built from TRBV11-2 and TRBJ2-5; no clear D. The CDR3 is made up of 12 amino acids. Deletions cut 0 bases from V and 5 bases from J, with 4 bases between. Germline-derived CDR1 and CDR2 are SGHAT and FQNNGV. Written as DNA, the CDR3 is TGTGCCAGCAGCTTAGATCGGGAGACCCAGTACTTC. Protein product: CASSLDRETQYF.

The CDR3 region is CAIGASGSSGELFF. The CDR3 DNA sequence: TGTGCCATCGGCGCTAGCGGGAGCTCCGGGGAGCTGTTTTTT. The gene calls are TRBV10-3 and TRBJ2-2, with 10 bases identical to TRBD2. The CDR3 sequence is 14 residues long. V gave up 8 bases and J gave up 6 bases; unmatched junction bases: 6. The germline V gene has CDR1 ENHRY and CDR2 SYGVKD.

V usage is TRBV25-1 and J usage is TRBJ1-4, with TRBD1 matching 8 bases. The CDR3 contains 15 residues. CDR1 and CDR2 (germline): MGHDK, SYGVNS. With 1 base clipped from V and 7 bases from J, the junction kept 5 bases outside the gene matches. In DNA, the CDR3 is TGTGCCAGCAGTGAATCGGGCAGGGGGCCTGAAAAACTGTTTTTT. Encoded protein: CASSESGRGPEKLFF.

The CDR3 DNA reads TGCGCCAGCAGCTTGGACGGGGGGGCTACGAACTATGGCTACACCTTC. It translates to CASSLDGGATNYGYTF. This sequence joins TRBV5-1 and TRBJ1-2; a weak D match, TRBD1 (6 bases). The length of the CDR3 is 16 residues. Trimming left V 0 bases short and J 2 bases short, with 14 bases between. Germline CDR1 and CDR2: SGHRS and YFSETQ.

CDR3 coding DNA: TGTGCCAGCAGCCTGGGGGGGGACTACGAGCAGTACTTC. Its protein is CASSLGGDYEQYF. The chain recombines TRBV5-6 with TRBJ2-7, with 7 bases matching TRBD2. Germline V gene lookup returns CDR1 SGHDT and CDR2 YYEEEE. CDR3 length equals 13 residues. The V gene end was trimmed by 4 bases and the J gene end by 3 bases; junction bases not matched to a gene: 4. Together with reference TRBV5-6 and TRBJ2-7, the CDR3 gives the full variable domain: DAGVTQSPTHLIKTRGQQVTLRCSPKSGHDTVSWYQQALGQGPQFIFQYYEEEERQRGNFPDRFSGHQFPNYSSELNVNALLLGDSALYLCASSLGGDYEQYFGPGTRLTVT.

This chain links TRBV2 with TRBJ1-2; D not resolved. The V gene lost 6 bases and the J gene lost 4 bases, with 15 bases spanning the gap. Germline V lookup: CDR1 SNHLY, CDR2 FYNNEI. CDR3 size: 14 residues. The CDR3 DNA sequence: TGTGCCAGCAGACCACTAACACCCGGCTATGGCTACACCTTC. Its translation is CASRPLTPGYGYTF.

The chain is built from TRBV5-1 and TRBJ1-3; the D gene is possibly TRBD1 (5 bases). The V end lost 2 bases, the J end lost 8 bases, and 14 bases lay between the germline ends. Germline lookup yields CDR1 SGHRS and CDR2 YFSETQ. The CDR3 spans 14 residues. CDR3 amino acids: CASSLSTVQDTIYF. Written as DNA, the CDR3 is TGCGCCAGCAGCTTATCGACAGTTCAAGACACCATATATTTT.

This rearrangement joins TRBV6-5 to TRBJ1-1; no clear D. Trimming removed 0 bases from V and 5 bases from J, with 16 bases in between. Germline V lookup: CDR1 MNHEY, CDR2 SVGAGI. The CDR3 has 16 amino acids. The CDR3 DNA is TGTGCCAGCAGTTACTCGAATCAGGCAGGAGGAACTGAAGCTTTCTTT. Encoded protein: CASSYSNQAGGTEAFF.

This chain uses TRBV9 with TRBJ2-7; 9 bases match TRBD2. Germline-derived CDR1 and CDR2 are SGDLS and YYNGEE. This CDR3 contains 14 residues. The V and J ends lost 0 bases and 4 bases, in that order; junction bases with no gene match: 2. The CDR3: CASSVGAGGYEQYF. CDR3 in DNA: TGTGCCAGCAGCGTAGGAGCGGGAGGATACGAGCAGTACTTC.

The CDR3 here is CASSSDRGKDGYTF. The CDR3 coding sequence is TGTGCCAGCAGCTCGGACAGGGGAAAGGATGGCTACACCTTC. The rearrangement joins TRBV7-9 to TRBJ1-2, with TRBD1 matching over 9 bases. Germline V gives CDR1 SEHNR, CDR2 FQNEAQ (reference sequence). Germline trimming cut 4 bases from V and 6 bases from J; bases unmatched to any gene: 6. The CDR3 runs to 14 residues.

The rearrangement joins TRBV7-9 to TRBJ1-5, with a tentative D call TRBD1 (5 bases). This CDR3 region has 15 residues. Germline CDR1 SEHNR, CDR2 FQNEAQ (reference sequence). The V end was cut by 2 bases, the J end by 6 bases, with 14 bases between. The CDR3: CASSLKGRGSQPQHF. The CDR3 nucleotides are TGTGCCAGCAGCTTAAAGGGGAGGGGAAGTCAGCCCCAGCATTTT.

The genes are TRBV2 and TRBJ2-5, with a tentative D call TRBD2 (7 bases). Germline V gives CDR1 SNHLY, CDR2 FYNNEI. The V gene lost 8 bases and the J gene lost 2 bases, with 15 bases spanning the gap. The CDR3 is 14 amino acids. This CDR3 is CASGGGGDQETQYF. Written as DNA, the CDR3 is TGTGCCAGCGGCGGGGGCGGCGATCAAGAGACCCAGTACTTC.

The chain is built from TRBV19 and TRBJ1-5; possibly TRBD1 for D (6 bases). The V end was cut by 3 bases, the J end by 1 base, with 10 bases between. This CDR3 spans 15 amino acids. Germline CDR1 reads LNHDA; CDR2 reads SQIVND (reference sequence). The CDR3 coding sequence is TGTGCCAGTAGTATGAACAGGGCAAGCAATCAGCCCCAGCATTTT. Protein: CASSMNRASNQPQHF. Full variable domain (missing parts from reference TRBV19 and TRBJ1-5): DGGITQSPKYLFRKEGQNVTLSCEQNLNHDAMYWYRQDPGQGLRLIYYSQIVNDFQKGDIAEGYSVSREKKESFPLTVTSAQKNPTAFYLCASSMNRASNQPQHFGDGTRLSIL.

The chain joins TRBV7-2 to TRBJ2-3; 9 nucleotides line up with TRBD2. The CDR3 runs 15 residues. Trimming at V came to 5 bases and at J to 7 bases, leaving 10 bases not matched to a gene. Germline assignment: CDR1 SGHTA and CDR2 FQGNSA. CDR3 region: CASSPIASGGNTQYF. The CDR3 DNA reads TGTGCCAGCAGCCCTATCGCCAGCGGGGGGAATACGCAGTATTTT.

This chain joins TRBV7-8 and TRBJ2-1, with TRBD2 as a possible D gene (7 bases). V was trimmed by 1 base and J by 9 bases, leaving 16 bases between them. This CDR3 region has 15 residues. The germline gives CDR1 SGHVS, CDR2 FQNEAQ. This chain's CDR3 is CASSLGGGQMVEQFF. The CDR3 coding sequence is TGTGCCAGCAGCTTAGGGGGGGGCCAGATGGTTGAGCAGTTCTTC.

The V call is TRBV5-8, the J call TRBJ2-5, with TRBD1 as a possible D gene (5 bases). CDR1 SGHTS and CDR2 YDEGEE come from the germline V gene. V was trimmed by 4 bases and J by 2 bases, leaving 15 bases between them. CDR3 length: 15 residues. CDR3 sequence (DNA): TGTGCCAGCAGCAGCGAATGGACATTTCAAGAGACCCAGTACTTC. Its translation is CASSSEWTFQETQYF.

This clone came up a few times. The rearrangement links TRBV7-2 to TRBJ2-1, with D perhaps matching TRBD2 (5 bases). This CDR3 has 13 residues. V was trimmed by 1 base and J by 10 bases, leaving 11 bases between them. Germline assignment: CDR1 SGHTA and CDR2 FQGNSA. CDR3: CASSLEGAREQFF. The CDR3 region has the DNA TGTGCCAGCAGCTTAGAGGGAGCCCGGGAGCAGTTCTTC.

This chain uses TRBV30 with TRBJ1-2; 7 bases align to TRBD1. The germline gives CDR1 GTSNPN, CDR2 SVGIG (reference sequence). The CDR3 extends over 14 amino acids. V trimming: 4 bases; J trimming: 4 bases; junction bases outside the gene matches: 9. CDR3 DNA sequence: TGTGCCTGGAATTCCGGGACAGTCCTCTATGGCTACACCTTC. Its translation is CAWNSGTVLYGYTF.

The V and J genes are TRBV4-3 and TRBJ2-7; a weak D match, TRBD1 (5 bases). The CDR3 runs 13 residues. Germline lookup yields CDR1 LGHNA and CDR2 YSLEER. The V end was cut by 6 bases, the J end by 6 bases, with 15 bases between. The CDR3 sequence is CASSRETVTEQYF. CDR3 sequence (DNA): TGCGCCAGCAGTCGCGAGACAGTAACCGAGCAGTACTTC.

This chain's CDR3 is CASSVGLAADTQYF. The CDR3, as DNA: TGCGCCAGCAGCGTGGGACTAGCCGCAGATACGCAGTATTTT. This chain links TRBV5-1 with TRBJ2-3; TRBD2 matches 9 bases. Trimming took 4 bases from V and 4 from J; bases not matched to a gene: 4. Germline-derived CDR1 and CDR2 are SGHRS and YFSETQ. The CDR3 is made up of 14 amino acids.

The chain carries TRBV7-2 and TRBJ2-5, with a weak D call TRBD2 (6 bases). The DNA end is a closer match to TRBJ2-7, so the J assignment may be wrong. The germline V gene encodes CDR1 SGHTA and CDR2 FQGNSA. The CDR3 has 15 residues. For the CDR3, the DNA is TGTGCCAGCAGCTTTTTAGCGGAAAGCACCTACGAGCAGTACTTC. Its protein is CASSFLAESTYEQYF.

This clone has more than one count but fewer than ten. CDR3 amino acids: CASSGGQRFNSPLHF. CDR3 sequence (DNA): TGTGCCAGCAGTGGAGGACAGCGCTTTAATTCACCCCTCCACTTT. The chain uses TRBV6-1 and TRBJ1-6; D may be TRBD1 (6 bases). CDR1 and CDR2 from the germline V gene are MNHNS and SASEGT. This CDR3 contains 15 residues. Between the trimmed V and J ends, which lost 4 bases and 6 bases, there was a span of 13 bases.

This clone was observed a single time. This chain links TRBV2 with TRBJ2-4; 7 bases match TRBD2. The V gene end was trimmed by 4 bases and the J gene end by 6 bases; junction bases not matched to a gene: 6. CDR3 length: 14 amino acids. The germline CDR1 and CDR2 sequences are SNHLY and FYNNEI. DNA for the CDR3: TGTGCCAGCAGTGCTCAAGTAGCGGGAAACATTCAGTACTTC. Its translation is CASSAQVAGNIQYF. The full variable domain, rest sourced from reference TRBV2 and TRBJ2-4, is EPEVTQTPSHQVTQMGQEVILRCVPISNHLYFYWYRQILGQKVEFLVSFYNNEISEKSEIFDDQFSVERPDGSNFTLKIRSTKLEDSAMYFCASSAQVAGNIQYFGAGTRLSVL.

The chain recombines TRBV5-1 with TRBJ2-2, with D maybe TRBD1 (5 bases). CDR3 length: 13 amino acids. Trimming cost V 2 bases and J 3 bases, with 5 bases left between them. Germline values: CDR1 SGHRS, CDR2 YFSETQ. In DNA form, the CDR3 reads TGCGCCAGCAGCTTCAGGGACACCGGGGAGCTGTTTTTT. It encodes CASSFRDTGELFF.

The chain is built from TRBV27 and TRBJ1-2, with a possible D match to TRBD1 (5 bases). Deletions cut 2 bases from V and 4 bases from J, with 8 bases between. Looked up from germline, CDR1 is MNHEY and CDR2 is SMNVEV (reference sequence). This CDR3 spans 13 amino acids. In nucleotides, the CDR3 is TGTGCCAGCAGTTTAACGGGGGGCTATGGCTACACCTTC. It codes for CASSLTGGYGYTF.